The present T cell receptor beta chain was sequenced within a study of neurological immune-mediated disorders (dated by TCRdb to about 2019). Background for the entire study: Using UMI-based sequencing, the study compared peripheral blood TCR-beta repertoires from patients with HTLV-I-associated myelopathy (HAM/TSP), patients with multiple sclerosis, and healthy controls. Alongside PBMC samples, the set of about 100 TCR-beta libraries contained longitudinal samples, technical triplicates, and paired CD4+ and CD8+ T-cell subsets that had been sorted. Of the approximately 66 subjects in the cohort, about 14 were HAM/TSP patients, around 34 were multiple sclerosis patients, and some 20 were healthy controls. The paper's findings and limits, for the study overall: Expanded clones from different subjects shared no identical CDR3 amino acid sequences, which suggests that TCR-beta repertoires were private in all groups. The highest TCR clonal expansion was observed in HAM/TSP patients, whereas the lowest was observed in MS patients, even when compared with healthy controls.

From cysteine to phenylalanine, the CDR3 is 15 amino acids long. Only CDR3 DNA is held: 45 bases, read in frame from base 1. V is cut by 2 bases and J by 2 bases, and the space between the germline ends is 11 bases. The germline V gene sets CDR1 to MDHEN and CDR2 to SYDVKM. The healthy controls were volunteers from a blood bank in Maryland, USA. Sorted-subset TCR libraries were prepared from some 940,000 sorted CD4+ or CD8+ T cells. Peripheral blood was subjected to Ficoll-Hypaque density gradient centrifugation to isolate PBMCs, which were then cryopreserved in liquid nitrogen. Paired sorted CD4+ and CD8+ subsets came from healthy controls, HAM/TSP patients and MS patients. On this clonotype: The antigen it recognizes is unknown. Base qualities are not provided; no much larger clone lies one nucleotide away.

cDNA synthesis used template-switch 5'RACE with a primer carrying a 10-nucleotide random unique molecular identifier tagging each TCR transcript. Every sequencing run covered 15-18 subjects and yielded more than 160 million TCR-beta sequences. Total RNA was extracted with the RNeasy kit. Using the KAPA Real-time Library Amplification kit, TCR-beta VDJ regions were amplified with primers for the TCR constant region and the 5'RACE anchor. A first PCR added sample indexes and Illumina adaptors, and a second PCR then raised library yield. The roughly 650 bp TCR product was size-selected on a 2% E-gel SizeSelection system after Ampure bead purification. Library quality was checked on a Bioanalyzer, concentration was measured with Qubit, and libraries were quantified with the Kapa Library Quantification kit before pooling. Paired-end 2 x 150 bp sequencing of the libraries was performed on an Illumina HiSeq 2500. To increase sequence diversity, about 23-30% phiX was spiked into each library pool. Per the source publication's procedure: The quality-filtered reads were processed with the UMI-based MiGEC pipeline, whose error correction step removed more than 80% of the raw TCR sequences. VDJ genes were aligned to IMGT germline references, and clonotypes were defined by unique CDR3 amino acid sequence plus V-J genes. Clonal expansion, Shannon diversity, and CDR3 relatedness (CalcPairwiseDistances, ClusterSamples) were evaluated with VDJtools, and phylogenetic trees were built with CLCbio workbench. Clones with at least 8 unique UMIs were defined as expanded, with this threshold being based on coefficient-of-variation modelling across technical triplicates. TCRdb applied fastp at Q25 and MiXCR to the public reads, then kept only in-frame beta chains. CDR3 protein duplicates are merged, each entry listing the most common genes and DNA. What appears here as the V and J calls and clone size reflects TCRdb's work, not the paper's. For this sample there are around 14,000 distinct CDR3 sequences; approximately 7% appear just once. The ten largest clones represent roughly a quarter of the sample.

The clonotype was recovered from a woman between 40 and 55 years old in good health. Sequencing was carried out using CD8+ T cells from blood. The V and J segments used are TRBV28 and TRBJ2-3; a tentative D call is TRBD1 (6 bases match). The nucleotide sequence is given as TGTGCCAGCAGTTTACGGGACACCTACACAGATACGCAGTATTTT. It translates as CASSLRDTYTDTQYF.